These T cell receptor beta chains were read from a single sample in a study of cytomegalovirus exposure and HLA in healthy donors. Method: immunoSEQ multiplex PCR; TCRdb's copy keeps in-frame clones and lacks some. The table includes roughly 180,000 clones, 75% to 85% detected once. Sequencing used PBMCs. All receptors come from a woman aged 60-75 years in good health and CMV-seropositive. CDR3s leave out the opening cysteine and the closing phenylalanine or tryptophan.

v_call,cdr3_aa
TRBV29-1,SASENTGELF
TRBV5-4,ASSAGNSGANGLT
TRBV7-6,ASSLGSGTRSGNTIY
TRBV11-2,ASSLVGGRSYEQY
TRBV6-1,ASRAGTGGGEQF
TRBV2,ASSSVAGTYEQY
TRBV4-2,ASSQDFGVGYGYT
TRBV19,ASSTREGVEQY
TRBV7-2,ASSQYTSPTSPDTQY
TRBV6-4,ASSEGADTDTQY
TRBV30,AWSRTEDYEQY
TRBV6-5,ASSYQTGGTDTQY
TRBV19,ASSLDRTGTYNEQF
TRBV30,AWSAGTGGGIQY
TRBV11-2,ASSLRAGGNEQF
TRBV28,ASTLQGLYNEKLF